This TCR beta chain stems from a study of blood T cell repertoires in COVID-19. Looking at the study overall: Samples taken during acute and convalescent COVID-19 were collected in the United States, Italy and Spain. Sources were T cells, B-cell-depleted T cells, or PBMCs; the material itself was cDNA or gDNA.

This clone turned up a few times. Germline loops: CDR1 SGHTA, CDR2 FQGNSA. This CDR3 has 18 residues. J was trimmed by 7 bases and V by 7 bases; bases with no gene match: 22. Original analysis: Reference gene primer amplification yielded estimated nucleated cell counts. Only in-frame clones appear in the TCRdb table, and some are missing; sequencing was by immunoSEQ multiplex PCR. The D gene and trimming were derived from the DNA, and the V and J assignments and clone size from that table. The repertoire holds about 80,000 clones, with almost 85% as singletons. The TCR originated in a man over 45 with COVID-19, enrolled during active disease. The gene calls are TRBV7-2 and TRBJ2-1; 7 positions match TRBD2. Sequencing was performed on peripheral blood. The CDR3 nucleotides read TGTGCCAGCATCCCAAAGGCGGGACTATACGAAAGAGGGAATGAGCAGTTCTTC. Translated: CASIPKAGLYERGNEQFF.